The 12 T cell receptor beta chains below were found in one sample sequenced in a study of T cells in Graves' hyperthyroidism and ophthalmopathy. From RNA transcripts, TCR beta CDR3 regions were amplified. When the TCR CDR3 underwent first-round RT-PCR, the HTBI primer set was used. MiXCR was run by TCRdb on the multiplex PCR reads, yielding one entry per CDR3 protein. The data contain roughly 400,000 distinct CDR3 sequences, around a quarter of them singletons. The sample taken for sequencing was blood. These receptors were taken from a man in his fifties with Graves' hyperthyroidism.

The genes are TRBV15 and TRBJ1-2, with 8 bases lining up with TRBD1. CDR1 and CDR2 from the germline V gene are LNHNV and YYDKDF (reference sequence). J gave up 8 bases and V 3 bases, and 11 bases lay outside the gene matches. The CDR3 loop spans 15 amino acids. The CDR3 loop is CATSSDRGTSTGYTF. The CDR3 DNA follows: TGTGCCACCAGCAGCGACAGGGGTACGTCTACCGGCTACACCTTC.

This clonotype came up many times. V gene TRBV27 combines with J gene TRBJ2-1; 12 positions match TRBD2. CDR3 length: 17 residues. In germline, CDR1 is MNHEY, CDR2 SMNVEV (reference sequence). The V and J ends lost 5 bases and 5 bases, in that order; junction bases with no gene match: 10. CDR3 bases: TGTGCCAGCAGTCCTCGACTAGCGGGAGCCAAAGACAATGAGCAGTTCTTC. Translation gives CASSPRLAGAKDNEQFF.

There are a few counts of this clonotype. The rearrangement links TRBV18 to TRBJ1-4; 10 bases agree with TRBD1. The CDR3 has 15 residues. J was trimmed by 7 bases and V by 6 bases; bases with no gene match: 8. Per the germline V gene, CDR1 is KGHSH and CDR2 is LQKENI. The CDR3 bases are TGTGCCAGCTCGCGGGACAGGGGATCGAGTGAAAAACTGTTTTTT. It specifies CASSRDRGSSEKLFF.

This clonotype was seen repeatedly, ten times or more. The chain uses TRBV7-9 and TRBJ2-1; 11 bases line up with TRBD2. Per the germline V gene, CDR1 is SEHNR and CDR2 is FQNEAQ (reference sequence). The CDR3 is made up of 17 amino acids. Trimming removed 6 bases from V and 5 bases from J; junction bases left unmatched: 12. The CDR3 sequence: CASRRLAGGPNDNEQFF. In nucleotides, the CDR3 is TGTGCCAGCAGGCGGTTAGCGGGAGGGCCGAACGACAATGAGCAGTTCTTC.

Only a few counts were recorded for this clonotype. The CDR3 spells CASSLGLAGLDTQYF. Here the CDR3 DNA reads TGTGCCAGCAGCCTTGGACTAGCGGGACTGGATACGCAGTATTTT. The J gene is TRBJ2-3, the V gene TRBV11-2; 12 bases line up with TRBD2. J was trimmed by 6 bases and V by 5 bases; bases with no gene match: 6. CDR1 and CDR2 (germline): SGHAT, FQNNGV. This CDR3 comprises 15 residues.

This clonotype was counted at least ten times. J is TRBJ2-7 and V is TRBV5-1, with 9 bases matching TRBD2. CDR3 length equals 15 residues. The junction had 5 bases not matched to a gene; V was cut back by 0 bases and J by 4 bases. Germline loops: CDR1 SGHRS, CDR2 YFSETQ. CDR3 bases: TGCGCCAGCAGCTTGGGTGGGACTAGCCGGTACGAGCAGTACTTC. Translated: CASSLGGTSRYEQYF.

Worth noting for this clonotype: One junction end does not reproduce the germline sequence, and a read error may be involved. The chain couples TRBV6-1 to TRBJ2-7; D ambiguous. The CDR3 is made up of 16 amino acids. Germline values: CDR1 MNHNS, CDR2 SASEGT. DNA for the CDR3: TGTGCCGGCAGTGAAGCGCTTCATCGGCCGGCCTACGAGCAGTACTTC. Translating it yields CAGSEALHRPAYEQYF.

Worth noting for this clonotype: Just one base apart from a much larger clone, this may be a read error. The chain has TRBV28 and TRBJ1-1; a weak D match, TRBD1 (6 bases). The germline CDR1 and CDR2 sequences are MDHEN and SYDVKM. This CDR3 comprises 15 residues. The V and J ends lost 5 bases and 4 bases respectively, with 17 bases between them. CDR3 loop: CASSVRVPGATEAFF. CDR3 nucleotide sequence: TGTGCCAGCAGTGTGCGTGTTCCGGGGGCCACTGAAGCTTTCTTT.

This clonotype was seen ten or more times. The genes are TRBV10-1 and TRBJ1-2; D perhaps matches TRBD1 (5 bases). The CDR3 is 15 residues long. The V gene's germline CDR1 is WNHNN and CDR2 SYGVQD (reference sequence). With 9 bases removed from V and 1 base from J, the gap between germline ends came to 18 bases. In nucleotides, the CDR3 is TGCGCCAGATTCGTAGACGGACACCATAACTATGGCTACACCTTC. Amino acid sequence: CARFVDGHHNYGYTF.

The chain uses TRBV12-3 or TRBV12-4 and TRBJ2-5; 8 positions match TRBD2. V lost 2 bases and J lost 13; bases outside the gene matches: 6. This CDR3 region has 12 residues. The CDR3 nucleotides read TGTGCCAGCAGTTTATCCGCGGGAGGTGTGTACTTC. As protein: CASSLSAGGVYF.

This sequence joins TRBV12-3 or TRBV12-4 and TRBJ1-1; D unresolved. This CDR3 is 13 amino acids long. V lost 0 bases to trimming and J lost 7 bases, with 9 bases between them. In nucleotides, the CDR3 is TGTGCCAGCAGTTTAGCGTCCGTCAGTGAAGCTTTCTTT. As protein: CASSLASVSEAFF.

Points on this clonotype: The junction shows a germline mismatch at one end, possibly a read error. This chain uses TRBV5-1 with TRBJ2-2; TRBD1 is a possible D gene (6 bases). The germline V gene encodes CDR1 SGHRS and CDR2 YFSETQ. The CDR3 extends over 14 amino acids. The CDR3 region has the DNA TGCGCCAGCAGATTGGACAGCGACACCGGGGAGCTGTTTTTT. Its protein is CASRLDSDTGELFF.